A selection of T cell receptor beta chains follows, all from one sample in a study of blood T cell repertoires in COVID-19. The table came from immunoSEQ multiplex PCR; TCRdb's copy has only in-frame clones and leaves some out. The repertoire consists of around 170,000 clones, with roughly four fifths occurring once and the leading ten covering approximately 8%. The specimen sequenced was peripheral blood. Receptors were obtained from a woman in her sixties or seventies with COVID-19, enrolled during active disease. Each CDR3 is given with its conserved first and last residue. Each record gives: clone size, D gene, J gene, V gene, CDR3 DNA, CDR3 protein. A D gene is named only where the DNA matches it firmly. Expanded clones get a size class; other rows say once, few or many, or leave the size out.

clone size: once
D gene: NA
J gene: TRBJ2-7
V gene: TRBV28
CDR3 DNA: TGTGCCAGCAGTTTAGGGGGCGGGTTGGCCTACGAGCAGTACTTC
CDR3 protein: CASSLGGGLAYEQYF

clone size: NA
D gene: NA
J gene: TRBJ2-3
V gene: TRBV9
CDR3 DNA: TGTGCCAGCAGCGAGAGTAGGGGCGCAGATACGCAGTATTTT
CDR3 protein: CASSESRGADTQYF

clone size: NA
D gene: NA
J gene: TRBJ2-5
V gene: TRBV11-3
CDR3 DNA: TGTGCCAGCAGCTTAGCTGGAGACCTACAAGAGACCCAGTACTTC
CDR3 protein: CASSLAGDLQETQYF

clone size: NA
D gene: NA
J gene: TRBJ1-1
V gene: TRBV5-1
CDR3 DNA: TGCGCCAGCAGGAGGCTCTCCCTCGGGGACACTGAAGCTTTCTTT
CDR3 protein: CASRRLSLGDTEAFF

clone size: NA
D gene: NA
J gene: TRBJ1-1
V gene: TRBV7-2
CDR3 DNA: TGTGCCAGCAGCATCTTAGGCCAGGCGGCTTTCTTT
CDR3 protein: CASSILGQAAFF

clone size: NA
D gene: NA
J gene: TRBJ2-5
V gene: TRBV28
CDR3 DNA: TGTGCCAGCAGCGAGCCGAAGGGACACCTTCAAGAGACCCAGTACTTC
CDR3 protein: CASSEPKGHLQETQYF

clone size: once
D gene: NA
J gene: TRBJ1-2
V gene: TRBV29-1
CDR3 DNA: TGCAGCGCTTCGGGATTACAGGGAGTCAATGGCTACACCTTC
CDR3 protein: CSASGLQGVNGYTF

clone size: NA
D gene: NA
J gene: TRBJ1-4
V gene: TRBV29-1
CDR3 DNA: TGCAGCGTACGACCCTCGGGGGCTAATGAAAAACTGTTTTTT
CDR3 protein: CSVRPSGANEKLFF

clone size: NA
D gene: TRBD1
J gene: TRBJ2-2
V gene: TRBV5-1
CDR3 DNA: TGCGCCAGCAGCTTGGGGCAGGGGGCAGTGTCCGCCGGGGAGCTGTTTTTT
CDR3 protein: CASSLGQGAVSAGELFF

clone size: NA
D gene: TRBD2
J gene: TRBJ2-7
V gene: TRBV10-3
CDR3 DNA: TGTGCCATCAGTGAGTTACTAGCGGGTGCTTACGAGCAGTACTTC
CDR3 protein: CAISELLAGAYEQYF

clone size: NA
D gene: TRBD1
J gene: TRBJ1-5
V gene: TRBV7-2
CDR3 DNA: TGTGCCAGCAGCTTGGACAGGGGCCAGCCCCAGCATTTT
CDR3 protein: CASSLDRGQPQHF

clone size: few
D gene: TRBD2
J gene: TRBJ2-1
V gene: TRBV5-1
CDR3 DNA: TGCGCCAGCAGCCCCGGGACTAGCGCGTACAATGAGCAGTTCTTC
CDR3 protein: CASSPGTSAYNEQFF

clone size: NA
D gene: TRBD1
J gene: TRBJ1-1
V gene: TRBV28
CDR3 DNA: TGTGCCAGCGGGACAGGGATGTCAGCTTTCTTT
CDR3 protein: CASGTGMSAFF

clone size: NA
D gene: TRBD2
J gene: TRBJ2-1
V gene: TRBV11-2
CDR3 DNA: TGTGCCAGCAACCCCCTAGCGGGAGCAGTCGCGCATGAGCAGTTCTTC
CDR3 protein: CASNPLAGAVAHEQFF

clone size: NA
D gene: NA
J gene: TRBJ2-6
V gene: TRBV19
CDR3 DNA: TGTGCCAGTAGTATTGGGCAGCCTGGGGCCAACGTCCTGACTTTC
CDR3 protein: CASSIGQPGANVLTF

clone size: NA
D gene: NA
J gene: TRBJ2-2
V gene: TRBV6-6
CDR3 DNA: TGTGCCAGCAGTTACGGGGGGAATTCGAACACCGGGGAGCTGTTTTTT
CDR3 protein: CASSYGGNSNTGELFF

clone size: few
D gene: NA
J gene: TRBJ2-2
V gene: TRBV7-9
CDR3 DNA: TGTGCCAGCAGCGTGAACAGGGAACTTGCCTCCGGGGAGCTGTTTTTT
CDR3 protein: CASSVNRELASGELFF

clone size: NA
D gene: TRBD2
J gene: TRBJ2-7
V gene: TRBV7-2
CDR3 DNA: TGTGCCAGCAGCTTAGCCGCACTAGCGGGAGACTACGAGCAGTACTTC
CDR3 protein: CASSLAALAGDYEQYF

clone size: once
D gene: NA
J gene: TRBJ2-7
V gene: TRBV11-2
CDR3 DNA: TGTGCCAGCAGCCTAGTGGAGACGGCTACCTACGAGCAGTACTTC
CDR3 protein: CASSLVETATYEQYF

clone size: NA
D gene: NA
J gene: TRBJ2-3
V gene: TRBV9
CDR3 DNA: TGTGCCAGCAGCCAAAGGGGCATTGATGGCGTAGATACGCAGTATTTT
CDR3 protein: CASSQRGIDGVDTQYF

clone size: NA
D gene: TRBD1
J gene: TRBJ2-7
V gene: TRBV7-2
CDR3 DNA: TGTGCCAGCAGCTTTCTCCAGGGGGCTTCCTACGAGCAGTACTTC
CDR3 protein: CASSFLQGASYEQYF

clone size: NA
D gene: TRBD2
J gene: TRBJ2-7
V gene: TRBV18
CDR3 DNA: TGTGCCAGCTCACCGGGGAGGGGACCCTACGAGCAGTACTTC
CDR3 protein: CASSPGRGPYEQYF